These T cell receptor beta chains were read from a single sample in a study of cytomegalovirus exposure and HLA in healthy donors. This table comes from immunoSEQ multiplex PCR, and its TCRdb copy is limited to in-frame clones, with some not included. The data hold a few hundred thousand clones, with about 80% observed a single time. Sample: PBMCs. The receptors derive from a girl aged 2 to 10 in good health and CMV-seronegative. CDR3s include the opening cysteine and the closing phenylalanine or tryptophan. A D gene is named only where the DNA matches it firmly. Size is stated for part of the rows, as once, few or many counts, or as a class when the clone is expanded.

CDR3nt,CDR3aa,j_gene,abundance,d_gene,v_gene
TGTGCCAGCTCCTGGGCAGGGGGAACCTACGAGCAGTACTTC,CASSWAGGTYEQYF,TRBJ2-7,NA,TRBD1,TRBV2
TGTGCCAGCAACAGGGGTCAGGGCAATCAGCCCCAGCATTTT,CASNRGQGNQPQHF,TRBJ1-5,NA,TRBD1,TRBV28
TGTGCCAGCGACCGGGACAGGGGAAAAACCTACGAGCAGTACTTC,CASDRDRGKTYEQYF,TRBJ2-7,NA,TRBD1,TRBV2
TGTGCCAGTAGCAACAGGGGGGGGGACACTGAAGCTTTCTTT,CASSNRGGDTEAFF,TRBJ1-1,NA,TRBD1,TRBV19
TGTGCCAGCAGTTTATACGGGGGGAAGTACGAGCAGTACTTC,CASSLYGGKYEQYF,TRBJ2-7,NA,TRBD2,TRBV27
TGCGCCAGCAGCCAAGAAGTGCAGAACTCTGGAAACACCATATATTTT,CASSQEVQNSGNTIYF,TRBJ1-3,NA,NA,TRBV4-1
TGTGCCAGCAGCCTTGGGGGGGGCCCCAATCAGCCCCAGCATTTT,CASSLGGGPNQPQHF,TRBJ1-5,NA,NA,TRBV27
TGTGCCAGCAGTACACCCAGGGTGATTCAGCCCCAGCATTTT,CASSTPRVIQPQHF,TRBJ1-5,once,NA,TRBV28
TGTGCCAGTAGTCTTGAGAGCACAGATACGCAGTATTTT,CASSLESTDTQYF,TRBJ2-3,NA,NA,TRBV19
TGCGCCAGCAATGCCGACAGAGCCAAAAACATTCAGTACTTC,CASNADRAKNIQYF,TRBJ2-4,NA,NA,TRBV5-1
TGTGCCAGCAGCCCGGGACAGGGGGCCAGGAACACTGAAGCTTTCTTT,CASSPGQGARNTEAFF,TRBJ1-1,few,TRBD1,TRBV4-2
TGCGCCAGCAGCCCTACCGACAGGGTCACTGAAGCTTTCTTT,CASSPTDRVTEAFF,TRBJ1-1,NA,TRBD1,TRBV5-1
TGTGCCAGCAGTGTGGGACTAGCGGGAGGACTCACAGATACGCAGTATTTT,CASSVGLAGGLTDTQYF,TRBJ2-3,NA,TRBD2,TRBV25-1
TGTGCCAGCAGCCAAGCCGGACTAGCGGGGGCCGTAGACGAGCAGTACTTC,CASSQAGLAGAVDEQYF,TRBJ2-7,once,TRBD2,TRBV4-2
TGTGCCAGCAGCCAGACTAGCCCCCTCTACGAGCAGTACTTC,CASSQTSPLYEQYF,TRBJ2-7,once,TRBD2,TRBV28
TGTGCCAGCTCCGTTGGGACAGGGACTTCGGAAAAACTGTTTTTT,CASSVGTGTSEKLFF,TRBJ1-4,NA,TRBD1,TRBV9
TGTGCCAGCAGCCGGGACAGGGGCTCCTACGAGCAGTACTTC,CASSRDRGSYEQYF,TRBJ2-7,NA,TRBD1,TRBV28
TGTGCCAGCGGGACAGGGACATCACCCCTCCACTTT,CASGTGTSPLHF,TRBJ1-6,NA,TRBD1,TRBV27
TGTGCCAGCAGCTTAGCTGGTAGCGGGGGGCAAGAGACCCAGTACTTC,CASSLAGSGGQETQYF,TRBJ2-5,NA,TRBD2,TRBV7-8